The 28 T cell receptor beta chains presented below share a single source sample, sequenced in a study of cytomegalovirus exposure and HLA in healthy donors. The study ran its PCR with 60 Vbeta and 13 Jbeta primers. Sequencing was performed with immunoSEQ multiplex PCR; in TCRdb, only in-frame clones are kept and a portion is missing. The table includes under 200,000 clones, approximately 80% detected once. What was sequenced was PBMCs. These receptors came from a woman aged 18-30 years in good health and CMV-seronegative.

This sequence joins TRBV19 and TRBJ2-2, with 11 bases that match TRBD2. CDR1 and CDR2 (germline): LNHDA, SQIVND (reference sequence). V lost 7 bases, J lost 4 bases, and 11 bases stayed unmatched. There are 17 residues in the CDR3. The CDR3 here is CASKHLTSGSSTGELFF. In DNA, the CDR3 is TGTGCCAGTAAACACCTTACTAGCGGGAGTAGCACCGGGGAGCTGTTTTTT.

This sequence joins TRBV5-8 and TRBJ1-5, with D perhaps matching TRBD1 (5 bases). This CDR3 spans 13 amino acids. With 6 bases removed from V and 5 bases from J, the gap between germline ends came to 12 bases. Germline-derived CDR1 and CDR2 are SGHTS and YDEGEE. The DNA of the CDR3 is TGTGCCAGCACAGGGTGGGAGGATCAGCCCCAGCATTTT. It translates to CASTGWEDQPQHF. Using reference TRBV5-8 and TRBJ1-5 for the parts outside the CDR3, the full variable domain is EAGVTQSPTHLIKTRGQQATLRCSPISGHTSVYWYQQALGLGLQFLLWYDEGEERNRGNFPPRFSGRQFPNYSSELNVNALELEDSALYLCASTGWEDQPQHFGDGTRLSIL.

In nucleotides, the CDR3 is TGTGCCAGCAGCCAAGATAGCGGGAGCACAGATACGCAGTATTTT. It yields the protein CASSQDSGSTDTQYF. This chain joins TRBV4-2 and TRBJ2-3, with 7 positions matching TRBD2. The CDR3 is 15 residues long. Unmatched junction bases numbered 0, after V lost 0 bases and J lost 0 bases. Per the germline V gene, CDR1 is LGHNA and CDR2 is YNFKEQ.

CDR3 sequence: CASSRTGLRNQPQHF. The CDR3 DNA is TGTGCCAGTAGCAGAACAGGGCTGAGAAATCAGCCCCAGCATTTT. V and J are TRBV19 and TRBJ1-5, with D possibly TRBD1 on 6 matching bases. Germline lookup yields CDR1 LNHDA and CDR2 SQIVND (reference sequence). The CDR3 sequence is 15 residues long. V lost 6 bases, J lost 4 bases, and 16 bases lay in between.

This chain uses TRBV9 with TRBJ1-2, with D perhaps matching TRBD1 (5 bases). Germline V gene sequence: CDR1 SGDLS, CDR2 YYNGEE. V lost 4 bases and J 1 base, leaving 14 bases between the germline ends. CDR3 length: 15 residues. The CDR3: CASSSDSELNYGYTF. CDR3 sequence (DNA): TGTGCCAGCAGCTCCGACAGCGAACTTAACTATGGCTACACCTTC.

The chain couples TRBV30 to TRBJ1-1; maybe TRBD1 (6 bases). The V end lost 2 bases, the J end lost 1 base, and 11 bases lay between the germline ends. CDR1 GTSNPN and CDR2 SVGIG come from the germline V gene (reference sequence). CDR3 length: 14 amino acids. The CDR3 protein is CAWSTLGANTEAFF. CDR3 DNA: TGTGCCTGGAGTACCCTGGGGGCGAACACTGAAGCTTTCTTT.

For the CDR3, the DNA is TGTGCCAGCAGCTTAAGCCACAATGAGCAGTTCTTC. Protein: CASSLSHNEQFF. V usage is TRBV7-2 and J usage is TRBJ2-1; D remains unclear. V lost 2 bases and J 5 bases, leaving 4 bases between the germline ends. CDR1 and CDR2 (germline): SGHTA, FQGNSA. CDR3 length: 12 amino acids.

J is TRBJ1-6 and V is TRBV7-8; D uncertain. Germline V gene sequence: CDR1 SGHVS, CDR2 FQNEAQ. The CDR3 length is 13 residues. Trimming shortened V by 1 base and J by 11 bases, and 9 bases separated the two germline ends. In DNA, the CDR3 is TGTGCCAGCAGCTTAGGCCCAGTCCCACCCCTCCACTTT. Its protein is CASSLGPVPPLHF.

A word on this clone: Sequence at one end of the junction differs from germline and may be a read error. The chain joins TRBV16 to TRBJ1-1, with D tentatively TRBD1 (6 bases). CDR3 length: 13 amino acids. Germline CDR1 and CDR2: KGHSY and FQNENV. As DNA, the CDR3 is TGTGCCAGCAGCCAATCCTGGGACACTGAAGTTTTCTTT. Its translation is CASSQSWDTEVFF. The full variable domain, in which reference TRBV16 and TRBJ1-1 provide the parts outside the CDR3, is GEEVAQTPKHLVRGEGQKAKLYCAPIKGHSYVFWYQQVLKNEFKFLISFQNENVFDETGMPKERFSAKCLPNSPCSLEIQATKLEDSAVYFCASSQSWDTEVFFGQGTRLTVV.

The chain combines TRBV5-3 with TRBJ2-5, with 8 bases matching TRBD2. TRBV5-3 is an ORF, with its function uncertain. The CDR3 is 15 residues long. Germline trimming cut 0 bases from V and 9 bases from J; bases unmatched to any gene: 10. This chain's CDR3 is CARSLEGLVETPQYF. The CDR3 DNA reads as TGTGCCAGAAGCTTGGAGGGACTAGTCGAAACCCCCCAGTACTTC.

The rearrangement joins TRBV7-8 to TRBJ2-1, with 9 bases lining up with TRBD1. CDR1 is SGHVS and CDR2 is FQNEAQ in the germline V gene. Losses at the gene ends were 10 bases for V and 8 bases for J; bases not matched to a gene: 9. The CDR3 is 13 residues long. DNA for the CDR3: TGTGCCACCCGGACAGGGGATGTCCATGAGCAGTTCTTC. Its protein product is CATRTGDVHEQFF.

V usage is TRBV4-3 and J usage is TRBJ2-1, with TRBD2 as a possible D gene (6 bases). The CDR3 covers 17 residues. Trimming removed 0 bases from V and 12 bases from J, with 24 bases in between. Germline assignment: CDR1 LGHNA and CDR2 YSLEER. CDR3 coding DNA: TGCGCCAGCAGCCAAGATCGTGACAGATACCCGGGGGTTGCGCAGTTCTTC. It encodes CASSQDRDRYPGVAQFF.

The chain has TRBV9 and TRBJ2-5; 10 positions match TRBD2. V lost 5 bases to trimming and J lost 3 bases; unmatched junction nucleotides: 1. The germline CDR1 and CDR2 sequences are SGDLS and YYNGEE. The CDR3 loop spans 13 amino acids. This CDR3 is CASSGLAEETQYF. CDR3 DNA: TGTGCCAGCAGTGGACTAGCGGAAGAGACCCAGTACTTC.

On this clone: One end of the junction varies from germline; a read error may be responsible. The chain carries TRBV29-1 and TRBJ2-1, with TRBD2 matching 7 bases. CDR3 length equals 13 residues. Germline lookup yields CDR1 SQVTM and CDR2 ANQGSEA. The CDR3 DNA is TGCAGCGTTGCGGGAGGCCCCTACAATGGGCAGTTCTTC. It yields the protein CSVAGGPYNGQFF.

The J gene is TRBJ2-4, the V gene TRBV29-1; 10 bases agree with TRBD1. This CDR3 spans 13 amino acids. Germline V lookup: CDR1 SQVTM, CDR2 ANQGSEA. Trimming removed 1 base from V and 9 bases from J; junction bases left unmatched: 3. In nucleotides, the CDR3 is TGCAGCGTTGAAGGACAGGGGGCGAGCATTCAGTACTTC. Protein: CSVEGQGASIQYF.

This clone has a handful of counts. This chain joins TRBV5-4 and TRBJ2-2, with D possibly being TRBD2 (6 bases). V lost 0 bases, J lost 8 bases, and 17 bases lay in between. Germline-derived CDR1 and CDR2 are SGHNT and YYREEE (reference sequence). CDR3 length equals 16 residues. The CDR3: CASSLAGAGGLGELFF. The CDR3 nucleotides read TGTGCCAGCAGCTTGGCGGGAGCGGGTGGATTAGGGGAGCTGTTTTTT.

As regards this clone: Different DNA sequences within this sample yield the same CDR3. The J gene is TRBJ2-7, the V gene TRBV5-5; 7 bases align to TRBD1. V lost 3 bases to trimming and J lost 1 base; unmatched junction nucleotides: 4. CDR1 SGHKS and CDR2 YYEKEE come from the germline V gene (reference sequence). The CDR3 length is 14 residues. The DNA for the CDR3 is TGTGCCAGCAGCTGGGGGACAGAATCCTACGAGCAGTACTTC. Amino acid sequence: CASSWGTESYEQYF.

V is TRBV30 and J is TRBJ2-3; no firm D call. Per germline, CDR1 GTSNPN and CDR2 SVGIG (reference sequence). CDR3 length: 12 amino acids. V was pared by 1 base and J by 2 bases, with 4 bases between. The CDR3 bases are TGTGCCTGGAGTGACTCCACAGATACGCAGTATTTT. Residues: CAWSDSTDTQYF. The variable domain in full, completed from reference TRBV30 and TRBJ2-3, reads SQTIHQWPATLVQPVGSPLSLECTVEGTSNPNLYWYRQAAGRGLQLLFYSVGIGQISSEVPQNLSASRPQDRQFILSSKKLLLSDSGFYLCAWSDSTDTQYFGPGTRLTVL.

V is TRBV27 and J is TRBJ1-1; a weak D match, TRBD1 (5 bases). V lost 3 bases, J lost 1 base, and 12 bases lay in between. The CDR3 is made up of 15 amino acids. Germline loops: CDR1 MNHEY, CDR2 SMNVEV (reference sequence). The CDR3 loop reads CASSLGWGGNTEAFF. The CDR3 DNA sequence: TGTGCCAGCAGTTTGGGTTGGGGCGGGAACACTGAAGCTTTCTTT.

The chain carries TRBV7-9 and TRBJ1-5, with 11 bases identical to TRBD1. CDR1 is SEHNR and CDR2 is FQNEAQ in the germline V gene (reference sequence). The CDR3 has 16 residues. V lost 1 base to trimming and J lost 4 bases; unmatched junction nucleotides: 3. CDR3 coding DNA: TGTGCCAGCAGCTTAGAAGGGACAGGGGGAAATCAGCCCCAGCATTTT. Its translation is CASSLEGTGGNQPQHF. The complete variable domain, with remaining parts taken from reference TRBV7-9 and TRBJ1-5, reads DTGVSQNPRHKITKRGQNVTFRCDPISEHNRLYWYRQTLGQGPEFLTYFQNEAQLEKSRLLSDRFSAERPKGSFSTLEIQRTEQGDSAMYLCASSLEGTGGNQPQHFGDGTRLSIL.

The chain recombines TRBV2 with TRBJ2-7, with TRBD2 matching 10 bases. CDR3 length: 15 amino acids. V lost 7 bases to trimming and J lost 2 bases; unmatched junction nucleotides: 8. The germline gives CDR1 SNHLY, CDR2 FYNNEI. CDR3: CASTTGTSVPYEQYF. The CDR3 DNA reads TGTGCCAGCACCACCGGGACTAGCGTCCCCTACGAGCAGTACTTC.

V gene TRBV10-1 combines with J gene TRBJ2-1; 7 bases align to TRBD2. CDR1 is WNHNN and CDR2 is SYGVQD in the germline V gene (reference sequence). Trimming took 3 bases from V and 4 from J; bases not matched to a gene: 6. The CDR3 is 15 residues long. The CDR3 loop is CASSDEASGYNEQFF. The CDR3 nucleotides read TGCGCCAGCAGTGACGAGGCTAGCGGTTACAATGAGCAGTTCTTC.

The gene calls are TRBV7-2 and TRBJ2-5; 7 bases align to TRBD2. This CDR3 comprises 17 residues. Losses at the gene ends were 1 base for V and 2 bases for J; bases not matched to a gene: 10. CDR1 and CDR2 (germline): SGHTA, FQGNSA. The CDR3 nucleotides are TGTGCCAGCAGCTTAGAATCGGGACTACGAGGGCAAGAGACCCAGTACTTC. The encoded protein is CASSLESGLRGQETQYF.

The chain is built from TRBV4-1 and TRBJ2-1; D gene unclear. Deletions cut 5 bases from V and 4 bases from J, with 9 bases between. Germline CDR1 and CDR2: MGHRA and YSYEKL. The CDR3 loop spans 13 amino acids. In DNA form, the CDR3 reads TGCGCCAGCAGCGCTCTAGATTACAATGAGCAGTTCTTC. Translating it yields CASSALDYNEQFF.

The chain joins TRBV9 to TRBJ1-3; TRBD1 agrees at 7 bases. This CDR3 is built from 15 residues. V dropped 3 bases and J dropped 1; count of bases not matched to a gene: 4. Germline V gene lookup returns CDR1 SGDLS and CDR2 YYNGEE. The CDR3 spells CASSDAGGSGNTIYF. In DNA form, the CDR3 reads TGTGCCAGCAGCGACGCAGGGGGGTCTGGAAACACCATATATTTT.

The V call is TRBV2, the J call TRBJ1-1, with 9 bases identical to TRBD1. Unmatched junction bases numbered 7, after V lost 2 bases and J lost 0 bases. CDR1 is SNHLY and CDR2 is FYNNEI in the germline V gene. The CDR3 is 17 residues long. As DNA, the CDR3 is TGTGCCAGCAGTGAATATCGGACAGGGGAGATGAACACTGAAGCTTTCTTT. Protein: CASSEYRTGEMNTEAFF.

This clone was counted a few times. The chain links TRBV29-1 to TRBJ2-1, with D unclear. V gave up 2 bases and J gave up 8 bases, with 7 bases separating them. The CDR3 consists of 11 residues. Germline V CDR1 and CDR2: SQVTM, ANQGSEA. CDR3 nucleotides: TGCAGCGTTGAAATTCTCTATGAGCAGTTCTTC. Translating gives CSVEILYEQFF.

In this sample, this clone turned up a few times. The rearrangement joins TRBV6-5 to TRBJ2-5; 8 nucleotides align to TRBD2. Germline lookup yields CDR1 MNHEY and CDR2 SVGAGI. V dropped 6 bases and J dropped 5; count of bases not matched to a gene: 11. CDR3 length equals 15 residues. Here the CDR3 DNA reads TGTGCCAGCAGGGCCCCGGGGACTAGTAAGGAGACCCAGTACTTC. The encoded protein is CASRAPGTSKETQYF.